This is a list of T cell receptor beta chains from one sample in a study of tissue T cells after allogeneic stem cell transplantation. Clones were sequenced by immunoSEQ multiplex PCR, and TCRdb holds only the in-frame ones, with some missing. The sample consists of roughly 3,500 clones, 55% to 75% of them appearing once. Material: tissue from the right colon, obtained at autopsy. The source is a male donor aged 60 or older with lung cancer. Each CDR3 is given with its conserved first and last residue. D genes are given only for firm matches. The size entry is marked missing in some rows and otherwise reads once, few, many or a size class.

V gene: TRBV11-2
clone size: few
D gene: TRBD2
J gene: TRBJ2-7
CDR3 protein: CASSPRGRGGSYEQYF
CDR3 DNA: TGTGCCAGCAGCCCCCGCGGGCGGGGGGGTTCCTACGAGCAGTACTTC

V gene: TRBV5-4
clone size: .
D gene: .
J gene: TRBJ1-2
CDR3 protein: CASSLDSPYGYTF
CDR3 DNA: TGTGCCAGCAGCTTGGACAGTCCCTATGGCTACACCTTC

V gene: TRBV19
clone size: .
D gene: .
J gene: TRBJ2-3
CDR3 protein: CASSISQGGTDTQYF
CDR3 DNA: TGTGCCAGTAGTATATCACAGGGCGGTACAGATACGCAGTATTTT

V gene: TRBV28
clone size: .
D gene: .
J gene: TRBJ2-2
CDR3 protein: CASSWEANTGELFF
CDR3 DNA: TGTGCCAGCAGTTGGGAGGCGAACACCGGGGAGCTGTTTTTT

V gene: TRBV19
clone size: .
D gene: .
J gene: TRBJ2-7
CDR3 protein: CASSKAISYEQYF
CDR3 DNA: TGTGCCAGTAGTAAAGCGATCTCCTACGAGCAGTACTTC

V gene: TRBV29-1
clone size: .
D gene: .
J gene: TRBJ2-3
CDR3 protein: CSVDFGSTDTQYF
CDR3 DNA: TGCAGCGTTGATTTCGGAAGCACAGATACGCAGTATTTT

V gene: TRBV28
clone size: few
D gene: .
J gene: TRBJ1-2
CDR3 protein: CASSSQTYGYTF
CDR3 DNA: TGTGCCAGCAGTTCACAGACCTATGGCTACACCTTC

V gene: TRBV6-5
clone size: .
D gene: .
J gene: TRBJ2-2
CDR3 protein: CASSYSYNTGELFF
CDR3 DNA: TGTGCCAGCAGTTACTCTTATAACACCGGGGAGCTGTTTTTT

V gene: TRBV6-2/TRBV6-3
clone size: .
D gene: .
J gene: TRBJ1-1
CDR3 protein: CASSYLFNTEAFF
CDR3 DNA: TGTGCCAGCAGTTACCTCTTTAACACTGAAGCTTTCTTT

V gene: TRBV28
clone size: .
D gene: TRBD2
J gene: TRBJ2-5
CDR3 protein: CASSGRLASETQYF
CDR3 DNA: TGTGCCAGCAGTGGTAGACTAGCTTCAGAGACCCAGTACTTC

V gene: TRBV20-1
clone size: .
D gene: .
J gene: TRBJ2-7
CDR3 protein: CSMTGNYEQYF
CDR3 DNA: TGCAGTATGACAGGAAACTACGAGCAGTACTTC

V gene: TRBV6-5
clone size: .
D gene: .
J gene: TRBJ2-5
CDR3 protein: CASSYLGEETQYF
CDR3 DNA: TGTGCCAGCAGTTACTTAGGGGAAGAGACCCAGTACTTC

V gene: TRBV7-8
clone size: .
D gene: .
J gene: TRBJ2-5
CDR3 protein: CASSFWGDSRETQYF
CDR3 DNA: TGTGCCAGCAGCTTTTGGGGGGACTCCAGGGAGACCCAGTACTTC

V gene: TRBV28
clone size: few
D gene: .
J gene: TRBJ2-7
CDR3 protein: CASSLSGEQYF
CDR3 DNA: TGTGCCAGCAGTTTGAGTGGAGAGCAGTACTTC

V gene: TRBV11-2
clone size: .
D gene: TRBD1
J gene: TRBJ2-5
CDR3 protein: CASNTGDTQKETQYF
CDR3 DNA: TGTGCCAGTAACACAGGGGACACCCAGAAAGAGACCCAGTACTTC

V gene: TRBV5-1
clone size: .
D gene: .
J gene: TRBJ2-3
CDR3 protein: CATSPGGQDTQYF
CDR3 DNA: TGCGCCACCTCACCGGGCGGTCAGGATACGCAGTATTTT

V gene: TRBV27
clone size: few
D gene: .
J gene: TRBJ2-3
CDR3 protein: CASSLGDLRDTQYF
CDR3 DNA: TGTGCCAGCAGTTTAGGGGACTTAAGAGATACGCAGTATTTT

V gene: TRBV10-1
clone size: large
D gene: .
J gene: TRBJ1-1
CDR3 protein: CASSEMPNGLNTEAFF
CDR3 DNA: TGCGCCAGCAGTGAAATGCCTAACGGATTGAACACTGAAGCTTTCTTT

V gene: TRBV21-1
clone size: .
D gene: .
J gene: TRBJ1-3
CDR3 protein: CANVCPTRGKRNTIYF
CDR3 DNA: TGTGCCAACGTATGTCCCACCAGGGGAAAAAGAAACACCATATATTTT

V gene: TRBV12-3/TRBV12-4
clone size: once
D gene: .
J gene: TRBJ1-2
CDR3 protein: CASKSLRGYTF
CDR3 DNA: TGTGCCAGCAAATCTCTTCGGGGCTACACCTTC

V gene: TRBV2
clone size: .
D gene: .
J gene: TRBJ1-5
CDR3 protein: CASNPDSFYQPQHF
CDR3 DNA: TGTGCCAGCAATCCCGACAGCTTTTATCAGCCCCAGCATTTT

V gene: TRBV4-3
clone size: .
D gene: TRBD2
J gene: TRBJ2-3
CDR3 protein: CASSQAGTSGVYTDTQYF
CDR3 DNA: TGCGCCAGCAGCCAAGCCGGGACTAGCGGGGTTTACACAGATACGCAGTATTTT

V gene: TRBV28
clone size: .
D gene: .
J gene: TRBJ1-5
CDR3 protein: CASSYGGTNQPQHF
CDR3 DNA: TGTGCCAGCAGTTATGGGGGGACAAATCAGCCCCAGCATTTT

V gene: TRBV7-2
clone size: .
D gene: .
J gene: TRBJ1-3
CDR3 protein: CASSLYGAGNTIYF
CDR3 DNA: TGTGCCAGCAGCTTATACGGGGCTGGAAACACCATATATTTT

V gene: TRBV27
clone size: once
D gene: .
J gene: TRBJ1-5
CDR3 protein: CASSLQGLSNQPQHF
CDR3 DNA: TGTGCCAGCAGTTTACAGGGATTGAGCAATCAGCCCCAGCATTTT

V gene: TRBV7-9
clone size: .
D gene: .
J gene: TRBJ2-1
CDR3 protein: CASSLEGNEQFF
CDR3 DNA: TGTGCCAGCAGCTTAGAAGGTAATGAGCAGTTCTTC

V gene: TRBV19
clone size: .
D gene: TRBD1
J gene: TRBJ1-5
CDR3 protein: CASSDRQDQPQHF
CDR3 DNA: TGTGCCAGTTCGGACAGGCAGGATCAGCCCCAGCATTTT

V gene: TRBV6-5
clone size: .
D gene: TRBD1
J gene: TRBJ2-7
CDR3 protein: CASRDRVGEQYF
CDR3 DNA: TGTGCCAGCAGAGACAGGGTGGGCGAGCAGTACTTC

V gene: TRBV28
clone size: .
D gene: TRBD2
J gene: TRBJ2-5
CDR3 protein: CASSLTPGGVGETQYF
CDR3 DNA: TGTGCCAGCAGTTTGACTCCGGGGGGTGTTGGAGAGACCCAGTACTTC

V gene: TRBV7-9
clone size: .
D gene: .
J gene: TRBJ2-2
CDR3 protein: CASSLDGGIGTGELFF
CDR3 DNA: TGTGCCAGCAGCTTAGATGGGGGAATAGGAACCGGGGAGCTGTTTTTT

V gene: TRBV6-5
clone size: .
D gene: .
J gene: TRBJ1-1
CDR3 protein: CASSRGFGNTEAFF
CDR3 DNA: TGTGCCAGCAGTCGTGGGTTCGGGAACACTGAAGCTTTCTTT

V gene: TRBV6-6
clone size: few
D gene: .
J gene: TRBJ2-1
CDR3 protein: CASTPGPAENNEQFF
CDR3 DNA: TGTGCCAGCACCCCGGGGCCCGCTGAGAACAATGAGCAGTTCTTC

V gene: TRBV6-9
clone size: .
D gene: .
J gene: TRBJ2-4
CDR3 protein: CASNPEPSKNIQYF
CDR3 DNA: TGTGCCAGCAACCCCGAACCGTCCAAAAACATTCAGTACTTC

V gene: TRBV6-4
clone size: once
D gene: TRBD1
J gene: TRBJ2-2
CDR3 protein: CASSSGGDTGELFF
CDR3 DNA: TGTGCCAGCAGTTCAGGGGGCGACACCGGGGAGCTGTTTTTT

V gene: TRBV6-5
clone size: .
D gene: TRBD1
J gene: TRBJ2-7
CDR3 protein: CASSYSVGTGPYEQYF
CDR3 DNA: TGTGCCAGCAGTTACTCTGTCGGGACAGGCCCCTACGAGCAGTACTTC

V gene: TRBV7-6
clone size: .
D gene: TRBD2
J gene: TRBJ2-7
CDR3 protein: CASSSGLAGPYEQYF
CDR3 DNA: TGTGCCAGCAGCTCGGGACTAGCGGGGCCCTACGAGCAGTACTTC

V gene: TRBV19
clone size: .
D gene: .
J gene: TRBJ1-1
CDR3 protein: CASSRVATEAFF
CDR3 DNA: TGTGCCAGTAGTAGGGTCGCCACTGAAGCTTTCTTT

V gene: TRBV6-5
clone size: .
D gene: TRBD1
J gene: TRBJ2-6
CDR3 protein: CASSQQGFGANVLTF
CDR3 DNA: TGTGCCAGCAGTCAACAGGGGTTTGGGGCCAACGTCCTGACTTTC

V gene: TRBV19
clone size: .
D gene: TRBD1
J gene: TRBJ1-2
CDR3 protein: CASRHPGTADLYGYTF
CDR3 DNA: TGTGCCAGTAGGCACCCGGGGACAGCAGACCTCTATGGCTACACCTTC

V gene: TRBV5-6
clone size: large
D gene: .
J gene: TRBJ1-1
CDR3 protein: CASSLRGTEAFF
CDR3 DNA: TGTGCCAGCAGCTTACGCGGAACTGAGGCTTTCTTT

V gene: TRBV28
clone size: .
D gene: .
J gene: TRBJ2-3
CDR3 protein: CASSSPVGSDTQYF
CDR3 DNA: TGTGCCAGCAGCTCACCCGTGGGGTCAGATACGCAGTATTTT

V gene: TRBV19
clone size: .
D gene: .
J gene: TRBJ1-1
CDR3 protein: CASRTAGLAVAFF
CDR3 DNA: TGTGCCAGTAGGACGGCAGGGCTCGCTGTAGCTTTCTTT

V gene: TRBV4-1
clone size: .
D gene: TRBD2
J gene: TRBJ2-3
CDR3 protein: CASSQKPTSGSRDTQYF
CDR3 DNA: TGCGCCAGCAGCCAAAAACCCACTAGCGGGAGTCGAGATACGCAGTATTTT

V gene: TRBV6-2/TRBV6-3
clone size: .
D gene: .
J gene: TRBJ1-5
CDR3 protein: CASSYSGPGVPQHF
CDR3 DNA: TGTGCCAGCAGTTACTCTGGTCCAGGCGTGCCCCAGCATTTT

V gene: TRBV7-9
clone size: .
D gene: TRBD2
J gene: TRBJ2-5
CDR3 protein: CASSGLTSGGGETQYF
CDR3 DNA: TGTGCCAGCAGCGGGTTGACTAGCGGGGGGGGAGAGACCCAGTACTTC

V gene: TRBV10-3
clone size: .
D gene: TRBD2
J gene: TRBJ2-5
CDR3 protein: CPIRHPRGGAQETQYF
CDR3 DNA: TGTCCCATCCGTCACCCGCGGGGGGGGGCCCAAGAGACCCAGTACTTC

V gene: TRBV28
clone size: .
D gene: TRBD1
J gene: TRBJ2-3
CDR3 protein: CASSLYAQGQGVTDTQYF
CDR3 DNA: TGTGCCAGCAGTTTGTACGCCCAGGGACAGGGAGTAACAGATACGCAGTATTTT

V gene: TRBV10-3
clone size: .
D gene: .
J gene: TRBJ1-2
CDR3 protein: CAISERGGSYGYTF
CDR3 DNA: TGTGCCATCAGTGAAAGGGGCGGGAGCTATGGCTACACCTTC

V gene: TRBV5-6
clone size: .
D gene: .
J gene: TRBJ1-2
CDR3 protein: CASNSGTVHYGYTF
CDR3 DNA: TGTGCCAGCAACTCCGGGACGGTCCACTATGGCTACACCTTC

V gene: TRBV5-1
clone size: .
D gene: .
J gene: TRBJ1-3
CDR3 protein: CASSGEWAGNTIYF
CDR3 DNA: TGCGCCAGCTCGGGGGAGTGGGCTGGAAACACCATATATTTT

V gene: TRBV27
clone size: few
D gene: TRBD2
J gene: TRBJ2-3
CDR3 protein: CASSLISGRGADTQYF
CDR3 DNA: TGTGCCAGCAGTTTGATTAGCGGGAGAGGAGCAGATACGCAGTATTTT

V gene: TRBV18
clone size: .
D gene: .
J gene: TRBJ1-5
CDR3 protein: CASSPDPRSTWQPQHF
CDR3 DNA: TGTGCCAGCTCACCCGATCCAAGGTCAACTTGGCAGCCCCAGCATTTT

V gene: TRBV5-4
clone size: .
D gene: TRBD1
J gene: TRBJ2-5
CDR3 protein: CASAPTGAIQETQYF
CDR3 DNA: TGTGCCAGCGCCCCGACAGGGGCCATCCAAGAGACCCAGTACTTC

V gene: TRBV7-3
clone size: .
D gene: TRBD2
J gene: TRBJ2-7
CDR3 protein: CASSLGRTSLYEQYF
CDR3 DNA: TGTGCCAGCAGCTTAGGCCGGACTAGCTTGTACGAGCAGTACTTC

V gene: TRBV7-6
clone size: .
D gene: .
J gene: TRBJ1-4
CDR3 protein: CASSWTRYEKLFF
CDR3 DNA: TGTGCCAGCAGCTGGACACGTTATGAAAAACTGTTTTTT

V gene: TRBV7-2
clone size: .
D gene: TRBD2
J gene: TRBJ2-1
CDR3 protein: CASSSGLAGNNEQFF
CDR3 DNA: TGTGCCAGCAGTTCGGGACTAGCGGGAAACAATGAGCAGTTCTTC

V gene: TRBV6-5
clone size: .
D gene: TRBD1
J gene: TRBJ1-6
CDR3 protein: CASSYPGTGVIPLHF
CDR3 DNA: TGTGCCAGCAGTTATCCCGGGACAGGGGTTATACCCCTCCACTTT

V gene: TRBV7-3
clone size: .
D gene: .
J gene: TRBJ2-1
CDR3 protein: CASSLGPSGEQFF
CDR3 DNA: TGTGCCAGCAGCTTAGGGCCCTCCGGAGAGCAGTTCTTC

V gene: TRBV5-8
clone size: .
D gene: .
J gene: TRBJ2-7
CDR3 protein: CASTYAGEQYF
CDR3 DNA: TGTGCCAGCACCTACGCCGGGGAGCAGTACTTC